Included here is one T cell receptor beta chain sequence, with context. In the source study's methods: The assay estimated nucleated cells by amplifying reference gene primers. Method: immunoSEQ multiplex PCR; TCRdb's copy keeps in-frame clones and lacks some. The DNA gave D and trimming, while V, J and clone size come from that table. The table lists 200,000 or so clones, 70% to 90% of them singletons. The data were taken from a study of blood T cell repertoires in COVID-19. Background on the study: Material from acute and convalescent COVID-19 was sourced from the United States, Italy and Spain. Sample material is recorded as cDNA or gDNA derived from T cells, B-cell-depleted T cells, or PBMCs.

The CDR3 loop spans 13 amino acids. Germline V CDR1 and CDR2: MNHEY, SMNVEV (reference sequence). Trimming took 3 bases from V and 7 from J, leaving 12 bases between them. The receptor comes from a man between 60 and 75 years old with acute or convalescent COVID-19. V gene TRBV27 combines with J gene TRBJ1-1; D gene uncertain. Material: peripheral blood. CDR3 sequence (DNA): TGTGCCAGCAGTTTGAGGTCAACTCTTGAAGCTTTCTTT. Its protein is CASSLRSTLEAFF.